One sample yielded the 16 T cell receptor beta chains listed below, sequenced in a study of tumor and adjacent non-tumor tissue in lung cancer. Three rounds of nested PCR, following a modified ARM-PCR protocol, produced the TCRbeta library. TCRdb itself ran the multiplex PCR reads through MiXCR, one entry per CDR3 protein. This table holds roughly 220,000 distinct CDR3 sequences, 71% found once. No cell sorting was done before RNA was extracted from the tissue. Material: lung tumor tissue. Receptors were obtained from a man aged 55-75 years with non-small cell lung cancer.

Details on this clonotype: This sequence may be a read error, since a much larger clone differs from it by one base. The chain links TRBV20-1 to TRBJ2-5; D uncertain. V lost 7 bases, J lost 5 bases, and 8 bases lay in between. The V gene's germline CDR1 is DFQATT and CDR2 SNEGSKA (reference sequence). This CDR3 is 10 amino acids long. The CDR3 region is CSGHRETQYF. The CDR3 DNA reads as TGCAGTGGGCACCGGGAGACCCAGTACTTC.

Comments on this clonotype: The junction departs from germline at one end; a sequencing error may be responsible. The CDR3 reads CVSSLNSNQPQHF. The DNA for the CDR3 is TGTGTCAGCAGCTTAAATAGCAATCAGCCCCAACATTTT. This rearrangement joins TRBV7-9 to TRBJ1-5; D call uncertain. Germline lookup yields CDR1 SEHNR and CDR2 FQNEAQ (reference sequence). The CDR3 runs 13 residues.

This clonotype was seen ten or more times. The genes are TRBV29-1 and TRBJ2-7, with D possibly TRBD2 on 6 matching bases. This CDR3 region has 12 residues. Per the germline V gene, CDR1 is SQVTM and CDR2 is ANQGSEA. Trimming cost V 7 bases and J 1 base, with 11 bases left between them. The DNA of the CDR3 is TGCAGCGGCCGACTAGATTCCTACGAGCAGTACTTC. It encodes CSGRLDSYEQYF.

Comment on this clonotype: A much larger clone differs by one base, so this may be a read error. The CDR3 does not close with the conserved phenylalanine or tryptophan, likely indicating a read error. The rearrangement links TRBV20-1 to TRBJ1-6; D remains unclear. Germline V gene lookup returns CDR1 DFQATT and CDR2 SNEGSKA (reference sequence). This CDR3 region has 11 residues. Deletions cut 7 bases from V and 14 bases from J, with 15 bases between. The CDR3 DNA follows: TGCAGTGTTGGCAGAGACTTGGCCCTCCACTAT. It encodes CSVGRDLALHY.

Comment on this clonotype: The junction departs from germline at one end; a sequencing error may be responsible. The chain joins TRBV11-2 to TRBJ1-1; D is possibly TRBD1 (6 bases). The CDR3 is 14 amino acids. Per germline, CDR1 SGHAT and CDR2 FQNNGV. CDR3 in DNA: TGTGCCAGGCTACCGGGACACCAGGACACTGAAGCATTCTTT. Translating gives CARLPGHQDTEAFF.

This clonotype was detected only once. A much larger clone is a single base away; this may be a read error. The genes are TRBV20-1 and TRBJ1-1; perhaps TRBD1 as D (6 bases). The CDR3 spans 15 residues. Germline CDR1 and CDR2: DFQATT and SNEGSKA (reference sequence). CDR3 amino acids: CSARVPGEMNTEVFF. The CDR3 DNA follows: TGCAGTGCTAGAGTACCAGGGGAGATGAACACTGAAGTTTTCTTT.

Worth noting for this clonotype: One end of the junction varies from germline; a read error may be responsible. This chain joins TRBV7-9 and TRBJ1-1; perhaps TRBD1 as D (6 bases). The CDR3 contains 14 residues. Per the germline V gene, CDR1 is SEHNR and CDR2 is FQNEAQ (reference sequence). CDR3 region: CASSPRTENTEVFF. The DNA of the CDR3 is TGTGCCAGCAGCCCTCGGACAGAGAACACTGAAGTTTTCTTT.

This clonotype was counted between two and nine times. The chain joins TRBV7-9 to TRBJ2-7; no definite D call. The CDR3 spans 12 residues. In germline, CDR1 is SEHNR, CDR2 FQNEAQ (reference sequence). The V and J ends lost 5 bases and 6 bases respectively, with 11 bases between them. The CDR3 nucleotides are TGTGCCAGCAGCGCAGGAATCCCCGAGCAGTACTTC. Translating gives CASSAGIPEQYF.

The gene calls are TRBV4-1 and TRBJ1-5; D is perhaps TRBD1 (5 bases). The CDR3 extends over 14 amino acids. Germline CDR1 is MGHRA and CDR2 is YSYEKL. V was shortened by 4 bases and J by 4 bases, with 11 bases between the two germline ends. CDR3: CASSRGTVNQPQHF. As DNA, the CDR3 is TGCGCCAGCAGCCGCGGGACGGTGAATCAGCCCCAGCATTTT.

Comment on this clonotype: Sequence at one end of the junction differs from germline and may be a read error. The chain has TRBV11-3 and TRBJ2-3; 11 bases are a match to TRBD2. There are 16 residues in the CDR3. Germline CDR1 is SGHNT and CDR2 is YENEEA. DNA for the CDR3: TGTACCAGCAGCATGTTAGCGGGGGGGAGAACAGATACGCAGTATTTT. Translation gives CTSSMLAGGRTDTQYF. Looking up the rest from reference TRBV11-3 and TRBJ2-3 gives the full variable domain: EAGVVQSPRYKIIEKKQPVAFWCNPISGHNTLYWYLQNLGQGPELLIRYENEEAVDDSQLPKDRFSAERLKGVDSTLKIQPAELGDSAVYLCTSSMLAGGRTDTQYFGPGTRLTVL.

This clonotype has a single count. Given the absence of the conserved phenylalanine or tryptophan at the CDR3 end, a read error is likely. The rearrangement links TRBV11-3 to TRBJ1-4; D gene uncertain. Germline V gene data show CDR1 as SGHNT and CDR2 as YENEEA. The CDR3 loop spans 16 amino acids. Trimming left V 5 bases short and J 3 bases short, with 16 bases between. The CDR3 is CASSKRARIPNEKLFI. The DNA of the CDR3 is TGTGCCAGCAGCAAAAGAGCACGGATCCCTAATGAAAAACTGTTTATT.

J is TRBJ2-6 and V is TRBV6-5; the match to TRBD1 covers 9 bases. Germline trimming cut 4 bases from V and 3 bases from J; bases unmatched to any gene: 10. Germline V CDR1 and CDR2: MNHEY, SVGAGI. This CDR3 region has 18 residues. The CDR3 DNA reads TGTGCCAGCAGTTTCCGACAGGGGGGCTCCTATGGGGCCAACGTCCTGACTTTC. The encoded protein is CASSFRQGGSYGANVLTF.

This clonotype showed up just once. This may be a read error: a much more frequent sequence differs by one nucleotide. V usage is TRBV12-3 or TRBV12-4 and J usage is TRBJ2-7; 10 positions agree with TRBD1. The CDR3 has 14 amino acids. The CDR3 is CSSTGTGASYEQYF. DNA for the CDR3: TGTTCCAGCACCGGGACAGGGGCATCCTACGAGCAGTACTTC.

The rearrangement joins TRBV4-2 to TRBJ2-5, with D possibly TRBD1 on 6 matching bases. Germline CDR1 LGHNA, CDR2 YNFKEQ. The CDR3 sequence is 14 residues long. V gave up 0 bases and J gave up 8 bases, with 13 bases separating them. CDR3 residues: CASSQDLRGHTQYF. CDR3 in DNA: TGTGCCAGCAGCCAAGATCTCCGGGGACATACCCAGTACTTC.

Comments on this clonotype: This may arise from a read error, as a much more abundant clone is one base away. The V and J genes are TRBV20-1 and TRBJ2-7; 7 bases are shared with TRBD2. This CDR3 comprises 12 residues. Trimming cost V 8 bases and J 7 bases; bases outside gene matches: 11. Germline lookup yields CDR1 DFQATT and CDR2 SNEGSKA (reference sequence). CDR3 in amino acids: CSSGRLAGEQYF. Written as DNA, the CDR3 is TGCAGTTCTGGGCGACTAGCCGGAGAGCAGTACTTC.

This clonotype was seen a single time. An end of the junction does not agree with germline; a read error may underlie this. The J gene is TRBJ2-5, the V gene TRBV6-5; D is perhaps TRBD1 or TRBD2 (5 bases each). The CDR3 contains 15 residues. Germline-derived CDR1 and CDR2 are MNHEY and SVGAGI. CDR3 loop: CARRPGWGYQEAQYF. CDR3 sequence (DNA): TGTGCCAGGAGGCCAGGTTGGGGGTACCAAGAGGCCCAGTACTTC.